Given below is one T cell receptor (beta chain) in context. These data belong to a study of blood T cell repertoires in COVID-19. Trimming at V came to 4 bases and at J to 4 bases, leaving 14 bases not matched to a gene. Looked up from germline, CDR1 is SGHDN and CDR2 is FVKESK. The CDR3 contains 18 residues. Resolution of symptoms, clearance, or two negative PCRs was present in recovered Cohort 3 donors. The data were produced by immunoSEQ multiplex PCR, yet TCRdb's version contains in-frame clones alone and is incomplete. The data show under 350,000 clones, over 75% seen once. The V and J genes are TRBV14 and TRBJ2-1; TRBD2 matches 9 bases. This TCR came from a man aged 25 to 40 who had recovered from COVID-19. What was sequenced was PBMCs or T cells enriched from blood (not recorded which). CDR3 sequence: CASSLVPGTSFRYNEQFF. The CDR3 coding sequence is TGTGCCAGCAGCCTCGTACCCGGGACTAGCTTTCGGTACAATGAGCAGTTCTTC. The complete variable domain, with remaining parts taken from reference TRBV14 and TRBJ2-1, reads EAGVTQFPSHSVIEKGQTVTLRCDPISGHDNLYWYRRVMGKEIKFLLHFVKESKQDESGMPNNRFLAERTGGTYSTLKVQPAELEDSGVYFCASSLVPGTSFRYNEQFFGPGTRLTVL.